The present T cell receptor beta chain was sequenced within a study of cytomegalovirus exposure and HLA in healthy donors. This clone was seen only once. PCR used 60 Vbeta primers and 13 Jbeta primers. Generated by immunoSEQ multiplex PCR, the TCRdb table keeps only in-frame clones and is missing some. The table lists over 150,000 clones, under 80% of them singletons, with approximately 4.8% in the top ten. The CDR3 loop spans 15 amino acids. V gave up 4 bases and J gave up 2 bases; unmatched junction bases: 4. Per the germline V gene, CDR1 is MNHEY and CDR2 is SVGAGI. Sequenced sample: PBMCs. The sequence was collected from a man under 40 in good health and CMV-seropositive. The chain has TRBV6-5 and TRBJ2-7; 11 nucleotides match TRBD1. For the CDR3, the DNA is TGTGCCAGCAGTTCCCCGGGACAGGGGGCCTACGAGCAGTACTTC. Encoded protein: CASSSPGQGAYEQYF.